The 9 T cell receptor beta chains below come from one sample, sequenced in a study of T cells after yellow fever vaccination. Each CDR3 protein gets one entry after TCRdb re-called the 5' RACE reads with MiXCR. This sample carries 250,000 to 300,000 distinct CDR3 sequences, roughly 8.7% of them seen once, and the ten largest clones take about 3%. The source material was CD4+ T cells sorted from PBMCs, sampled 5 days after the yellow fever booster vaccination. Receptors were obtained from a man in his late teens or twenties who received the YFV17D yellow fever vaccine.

CDR3 sequence reads: CASSQNGRGNEQYV. DNA for the CDR3: TGCGCCAGCAGCCAGAATGGCAGGGGAAACGAGCAGTACGTC. J is TRBJ2-7 and V is TRBV5-1, with a weak D call TRBD1 (6 bases). Trimming cost V 4 bases and J 5 bases, with 16 bases left between them. CDR3 length: 14 residues. CDR1 is SGHRS and CDR2 is YFSETQ in the germline V gene.

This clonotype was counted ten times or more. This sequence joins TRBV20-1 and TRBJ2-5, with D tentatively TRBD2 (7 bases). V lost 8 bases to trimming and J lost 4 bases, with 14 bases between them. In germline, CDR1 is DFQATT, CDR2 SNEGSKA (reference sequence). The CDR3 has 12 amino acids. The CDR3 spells CSPKGGGETQYF. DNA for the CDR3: TGCAGTCCCAAAGGGGGGGGAGAGACCCAGTACTTC.

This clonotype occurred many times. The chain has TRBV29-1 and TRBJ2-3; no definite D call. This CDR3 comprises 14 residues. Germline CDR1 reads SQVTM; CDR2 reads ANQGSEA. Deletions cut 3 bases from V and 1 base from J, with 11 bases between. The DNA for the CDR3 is TGCAGCGTTGATCGTCTTCTTGGCACAGATACGCAGTATTTT. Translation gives CSVDRLLGTDTQYF.

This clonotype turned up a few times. DNA for the CDR3: TGTGCCAGCAGGAGGGCCAATGAGCAGTTCTTC. Translating gives CASRRANEQFF. The rearrangement links TRBV2 to TRBJ2-1; possible D gene TRBD2, 5 bases. Germline CDR1 and CDR2: SNHLY and FYNNEI. The V end lost 6 bases, the J end lost 6 bases, and 6 bases lay between the germline ends. The CDR3 has 11 amino acids.

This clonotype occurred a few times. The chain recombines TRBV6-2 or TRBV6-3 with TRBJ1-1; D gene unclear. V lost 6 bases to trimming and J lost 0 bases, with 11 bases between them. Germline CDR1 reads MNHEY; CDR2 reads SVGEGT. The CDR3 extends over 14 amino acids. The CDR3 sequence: CASRYAAVNTEAFF. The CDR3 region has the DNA TGTGCCAGCAGGTACGCGGCGGTGAACACTGAAGCTTTCTTT.

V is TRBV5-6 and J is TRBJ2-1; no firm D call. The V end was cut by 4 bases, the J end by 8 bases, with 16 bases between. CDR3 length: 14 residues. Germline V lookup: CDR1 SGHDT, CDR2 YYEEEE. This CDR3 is CASSAAADGHEQFF. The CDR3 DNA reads TGTGCCAGCAGCGCGGCCGCAGATGGCCATGAGCAGTTCTTC.

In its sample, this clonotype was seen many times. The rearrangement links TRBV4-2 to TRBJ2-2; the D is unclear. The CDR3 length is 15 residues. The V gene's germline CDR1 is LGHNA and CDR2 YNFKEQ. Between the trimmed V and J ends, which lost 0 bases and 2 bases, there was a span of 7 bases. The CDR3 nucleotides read TGTGCCAGCAGCCAAGATCAAGGCAACACCGGGGAGCTGTTTTTT. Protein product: CASSQDQGNTGELFF.

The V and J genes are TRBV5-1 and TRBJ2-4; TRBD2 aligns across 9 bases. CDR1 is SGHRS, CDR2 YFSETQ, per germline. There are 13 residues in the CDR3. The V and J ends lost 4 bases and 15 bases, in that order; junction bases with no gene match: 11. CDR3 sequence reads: CASSAGGTDLRYF. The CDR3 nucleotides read TGCGCCAGCAGCGCGGGAGGGACGGACCTTCGGTACTTC.

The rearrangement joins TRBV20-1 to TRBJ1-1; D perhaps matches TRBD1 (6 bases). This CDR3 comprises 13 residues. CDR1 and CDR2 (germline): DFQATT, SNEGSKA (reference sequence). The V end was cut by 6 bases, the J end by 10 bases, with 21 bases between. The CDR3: CSAPRAGGARAFF. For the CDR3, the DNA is TGCAGTGCACCGCGAGCCGGGGGCGCACGAGCTTTCTTT.